The 12 T cell receptor beta chains below were found in one sample sequenced in a study of human thymus T cells (dated by TCRdb to 2019 to 2021). The library was prepared using the immunoSEQ multiplex PCR assay. This immuneACCESS table, as held by TCRdb, lists in-frame sequences with V and J called but not all clones. Of the missing ones, under half trace to an unresolved V gene in checked studies; the others have no known cause. This sample has tens of thousands of clones in its table, and about 93% of those were observed once. Roughly 0.12% of the sample rests with the top ten. Source material: blood. The source is a boy less than two years old with a congenital heart defect but otherwise immunologically healthy.

J is TRBJ1-1 and V is TRBV5-1, with TRBD1 matching 9 bases. The length of the CDR3 is 15 residues. Per germline, CDR1 SGHRS and CDR2 YFSETQ. Losses at the gene ends were 0 bases for V and 4 bases for J; bases not matched to a gene: 4. The DNA of the CDR3 is TGCGCCAGCAGCTTGGAGCCGACAGGGGGCACTGAAGCTTTCTTT. This codes for CASSLEPTGGTEAFF.

The genes are TRBV7-2 and TRBJ1-4; D may be TRBD1 (6 bases). The ends were cut back, 5 bases at V and 8 bases at J, with 18 bases in the middle. Germline CDR1 SGHTA, CDR2 FQGNSA. The CDR3 is made up of 15 amino acids. The CDR3 bases are TGTGCCAGCAGCCTGAAGGCAGGGGTAAACGAAAAACTGTTTTTT. Protein sequence: CASSLKAGVNEKLFF.

This sequence joins TRBV7-2 and TRBJ2-3, with 8 bases lining up with TRBD1. J lost 4 bases, V lost 4 bases, and 4 bases had no gene match. Germline V lookup: CDR1 SGHTA, CDR2 FQGNSA. There are 14 residues in the CDR3. CDR3: CASSWAGGADTQYF. The CDR3 DNA is TGTGCCAGCAGCTGGGCAGGGGGCGCAGATACGCAGTATTTT.

The rearrangement joins TRBV11-2 to TRBJ1-2, with 7 nucleotides matching TRBD1. From germline, CDR1 is SGHAT and CDR2 FQNNGV. V shed 5 bases and J 7 bases; nucleotides not matched to a gene: 7. The CDR3 extends over 13 amino acids. In nucleotides, the CDR3 is TGTGCCAGCAGCCCCAGGACAGGTGGTGGCTACACCTTC. Protein sequence: CASSPRTGGGYTF. The full variable domain, completed using reference TRBV11-2 and TRBJ1-2, is EAGVAQSPRYKIIEKRQSVAFWCNPISGHATLYWYQQILGQGPKLLIQFQNNGVVDDSQLPKDRFSAERLKGVDSTLKIQPAKLEDSAVYLCASSPRTGGGYTFGSGTRLTVV.

This rearrangement joins TRBV4-3 to TRBJ2-4; D is perhaps TRBD2 (6 bases). V lost 1 base and J 11 bases, leaving 12 bases between the germline ends. Germline lookup yields CDR1 LGHNA and CDR2 YSLEER. The CDR3 has 13 residues. The CDR3 region has the DNA TGCGCCAGCAGCCAAGTTGGAACGGGAGTTCAGTACTTC. The encoded protein is CASSQVGTGVQYF.

This clone appeared once. Written as DNA, the CDR3 is TGTGCCAGTAGTAGGCCAGGAGCTAGCAATCAGCCCCAGCATTTT. Amino acid sequence: CASSRPGASNQPQHF. The chain combines TRBV19 with TRBJ1-5; D unresolved. The CDR3 runs 15 residues. V was pared by 4 bases and J by 0 bases, with 10 bases between. CDR1 is LNHDA, CDR2 SQIVND, per germline (reference sequence).

This rearrangement joins TRBV5-1 to TRBJ1-2; the D is unclear. The germline CDR1 and CDR2 sequences are SGHRS and YFSETQ. The V and J ends lost 5 bases and 4 bases respectively, with 18 bases between them. The CDR3 spans 15 residues. CDR3 in DNA: TGCGCCAGCAGGGACCCCTCGGGGTTTATCTATGGCTACACCTTC. It codes for CASRDPSGFIYGYTF.

The V and J genes are TRBV30 and TRBJ2-5; no reliable D call. In germline, CDR1 is GTSNPN, CDR2 SVGIG (reference sequence). V shed 1 base and J shed 0 bases, with 3 bases lying between them. The CDR3 runs to 12 residues. CDR3 nucleotides: TGTGCCTGGAGTGCGAACCAAGAGACCCAGTACTTC. Protein product: CAWSANQETQYF.

The chain joins TRBV28 to TRBJ1-2; D uncertain. Germline CDR1 reads MDHEN; CDR2 reads SYDVKM. Trimming removed 6 bases at V and 5 bases at J, with 19 bases between. There are 15 residues in the CDR3. CDR3 loop: CASSQQLSRKYGYTF. CDR3 coding DNA: TGTGCCAGCAGCCAACAGCTGTCGCGAAAATATGGCTACACCTTC.

The V and J genes are TRBV4-2 and TRBJ2-1, with 12 nucleotides matching TRBD2. The CDR3 loop spans 17 amino acids. Per germline, CDR1 LGHNA and CDR2 YNFKEQ. The trim removed 3 bases at V and 5 bases at J, leaving 8 bases unmatched. DNA of the CDR3: TGTGCCAGCAGCCAGTATCTAGCGGGGGGGCGGGACAATGAGCAGTTCTTC. Amino acids: CASSQYLAGGRDNEQFF.

The chain couples TRBV28 to TRBJ1-2, with no clear D. Germline lookup yields CDR1 MDHEN and CDR2 SYDVKM. The CDR3 consists of 9 residues. The ends were cut back, 8 bases at V and 14 bases at J, with 12 bases in the middle. The CDR3 spells CASDLPQTF. DNA for the CDR3: TGTGCCAGCGACCTACCCCAGACCTTC.

The rearrangement uses TRBV6-1 and TRBJ2-7, with 8 bases aligning to TRBD2. Germline V gene data show CDR1 as MNHNS and CDR2 as SASEGT. The CDR3 has 12 residues. V dropped 6 bases and J dropped 2; count of bases not matched to a gene: 0. CDR3 residues: CASSGGAYEQYF. CDR3 coding DNA: TGTGCCAGCAGCGGGGGGGCCTACGAGCAGTACTTC.